The 9 T cell receptor beta chains below all came from one sample that was sequenced in a study of T cell changes during pregnancy in multiple sclerosis. Clones were read by immunoSEQ multiplex PCR, and TCRdb kept only the in-frame ones, dropping some. This sample has around 60,000 clones, with roughly nine tenths found just once. The sample consisted of peripheral blood, taken in the first trimester of pregnancy. Receptor source: a female donor with multiple sclerosis, enrolled in a pregnancy study.

The chain joins TRBV6-6 to TRBJ1-2; the match to TRBD1 covers 7 bases. The ends lost 0 bases at V and 6 bases at J; junction bases unmatched: 7. CDR1 and CDR2 (germline): MNHNY, SVGAGI (reference sequence). The CDR3 length is 15 residues. CDR3 in DNA: TGTGCCAGCAGTTACTCTGGCCAGGGGGAAAATGGCTACACCTTC. It is translated as CASSYSGQGENGYTF.

V gene TRBV18 combines with J gene TRBJ1-1, with D possibly being TRBD1 (6 bases). This CDR3 comprises 17 residues. Trimming shortened V by 5 bases and J by 11 bases, and 30 bases separated the two germline ends. Germline V gene lookup returns CDR1 KGHSH and CDR2 LQKENI. The CDR3 region is CASSFYSGTSIENLAFF. The CDR3 DNA follows: TGTGCCAGCTCATTCTACTCCGGGACATCAATCGAAAACTTGGCTTTCTTT. Complete variable domain (other parts from reference TRBV18 and TRBJ1-1): NAGVMQNPRHLVRRRGQEARLRCSPMKGHSHVYWYRQLPEEGLKFMVYLQKENIIDESGMPKERFSAEFPKEGPSILRIQQVVRGDSAAYFCASSFYSGTSIENLAFFGQGTRLTVV.

The rearrangement links TRBV4-3 to TRBJ2-3; 11 bases line up with TRBD2. The trim removed 0 bases at V and 4 bases at J, leaving 9 bases unmatched. CDR3 length: 18 residues. Per germline, CDR1 LGHNA and CDR2 YSLEER. The CDR3 DNA reads TGCGCCAGCAGCCAAGAGGTAGCGGGGGGGCCATTGTCAGATACGCAGTATTTT. Translated: CASSQEVAGGPLSDTQYF.

The CDR3 reads CASSLGIQGSTDTQYF. Here the CDR3 DNA reads TGTGCCAGCAGCTTAGGGATACAGGGGAGCACAGATACGCAGTATTTT. This chain joins TRBV7-3 and TRBJ2-3; TRBD1 matches at 7 bases. The germline V gene has CDR1 SGHTA and CDR2 FQGTGA. With 2 bases clipped from V and 0 bases from J, the junction kept 5 bases outside the gene matches. The CDR3 is 16 amino acids.

The chain is built from TRBV25-1 and TRBJ2-5; 11 bases are a match to TRBD1. Germline loops: CDR1 MGHDK, CDR2 SYGVNS. Trimming took 4 bases from V and 5 from J; bases not matched to a gene: 6. CDR3 length equals 15 residues. Here the CDR3 reads CASSARDRGVETQYF. CDR3 nucleotides: TGTGCCAGCAGTGCCCGGGACAGGGGGGTGGAGACCCAGTACTTC.

Worth noting for this clone: This sample includes further DNA sequences coding for the same CDR3. The chain is built from TRBV5-5 and TRBJ1-1, with a weak D call TRBD1 (6 bases). Trimming cost V 2 bases and J 2 bases, with 13 bases left between them. Germline V gives CDR1 SGHKS, CDR2 YYEKEE (reference sequence). CDR3 length: 15 amino acids. The CDR3 region has the DNA TGTGCCAGCAGCTTTATCCCAGGGGATAACACTGAAGCTTTCTTT. The encoded protein is CASSFIPGDNTEAFF.

This chain joins TRBV11-3 and TRBJ1-1, with no clear D. The V gene lost 1 base and the J gene lost 4 bases, with 7 bases spanning the gap. The CDR3 contains 13 residues. The germline V gene has CDR1 SGHNT and CDR2 YENEEA. The DNA of the CDR3 is TGTGCCAGCAGCTTAGCCATTAGCACTGAAGCTTTCTTT. Protein sequence: CASSLAISTEAFF.

This chain links TRBV27 with TRBJ2-5; maybe TRBD1 (6 bases). This CDR3 is 14 amino acids long. V was cut by 5 bases and J by 4 bases, with 14 bases left in between. Germline lookup yields CDR1 MNHEY and CDR2 SMNVEV (reference sequence). The CDR3 region is CASSQRDNRETQYF. The CDR3 DNA reads TGTGCCAGCAGTCAACGGGACAACCGAGAGACCCAGTACTTC.

The genes are TRBV5-1 and TRBJ1-2; D gene ambiguous. Germline-derived CDR1 and CDR2 are SGHRS and YFSETQ. V shed 2 bases and J shed 6 bases, with 17 bases lying between them. The CDR3 is made up of 15 amino acids. CDR3 region: CASSFSSYLEDGYTF. In nucleotides, the CDR3 is TGCGCCAGCAGCTTTTCATCTTACTTAGAGGATGGCTACACCTTC.